The rows below give T cell receptor beta chains drawn from one sample of a study of blood T cells in healthy people across ages. TCRdb ran MiXCR on the 5' RACE reads and lists one entry per CDR3 protein. The profile shows about a million distinct CDR3 sequences, 35% to 45% of them singletons. The sequencing sample was made of blood. These receptors originate from a man aged 18 to 30 in good health. CDR3s include the opening cysteine and the closing phenylalanine or tryptophan. The D gene is left open where the match is weak. Part of the rows lack a size; the others show once, few, many or a class for expanded clones.

V	D	J	size	CDR3	DNA
TRBV10-3	-	TRBJ2-1	few	CAISGPPPESSYNEQFF	TGTGCCATCAGTGGCCCTCCCCCAGAGAGCTCCTACAATGAGCAGTTCTTC
TRBV7-8	TRBD2	TRBJ2-5	-	CASSLRLAGGYNEQYF	TGTGCCAGCAGCTTACGACTAGCGGGGGGCTACAATGAGCAGTACTTC
TRBV28	TRBD1	TRBJ1-5	few	CASSSGTGDYNQPQHF	TGTGCCAGCAGTTCCGGGACAGGGGATTACAATCAGCCCCAGCATTTT
TRBV11-2	TRBD2	TRBJ2-1	few	CASSTIAGSYNEQFF	TGTGCCAGCAGCACAATAGCGGGGAGCTACAATGAGCAGTTCTTC
TRBV12-3/TRBV12-4	TRBD1	TRBJ2-6	-	CASRARDRGLLSNSGANVLTF	TGTGCCAGCAGAGCCCGGGACAGGGGCCTCCTGAGTAACTCTGGGGCCAACGTCCTGACTTTC
TRBV27	TRBD1	TRBJ2-1	-	CASSSPGTGGLYNEQFF	TGTGCCAGCAGTTCCCCCGGGACAGGGGGCTTGTACAATGAGCAGTTCTTC
TRBV7-9	TRBD1	TRBJ2-5	-	CASSPERQGRQETQYF	TGTGCCAGCAGCCCAGAGAGACAGGGGAGACAAGAGACCCAGTACTTC
TRBV21-1	-	TRBJ1-1	-	CASSKVGQVNTEAFF	TGTGCCAGCAGCAAAGTTGGACAGGTGAACACTGAAGCTTTCTTT
TRBV6-5	-	TRBJ1-1	-	CASGKHAPGNTEAFF	TGTGCCAGCGGAAAACATGCACCAGGGAACACTGAAGCTTTCTTT
TRBV4-2	TRBD1	TRBJ2-1	few	CASSQSGQTYNEQFF	TGTGCCAGCAGCCAATCGGGACAGACCTACAATGAGCAGTTCTTC
TRBV4-1	-	TRBJ1-1	few	CASSHAAGRALNTEAFF	TGCGCCAGCAGCCATGCTGCAGGCAGGGCGCTGAACACTGAAGCTTTCTTT
TRBV20-1	-	TRBJ1-1	-	CSASSKGRTEAFF	TGCAGTGCTAGCTCAAAAGGGCGCACTGAAGCTTTCTTT
TRBV20-1	-	TRBJ1-6	-	CSASRRESNSPLHF	TGCAGTGCTAGTCGCAGGGAGTCTAATTCACCCCTCCACTTT
TRBV12-3/TRBV12-4	-	TRBJ2-1	few	CASSLMGQHNEQFF	TGTGCCAGCAGTTTGATGGGCCAGCACAATGAGCAGTTCTTC
TRBV10-3	TRBD1	TRBJ1-1	few	CATYQGGTGNTEAFF	TGTGCCACCTACCAAGGGGGGACAGGGAACACTGAAGCTTTCTTT
TRBV12-3/TRBV12-4	-	TRBJ2-3	-	CASTLRESTDAQYF	TGTGCCAGCACCCTTAGAGAAAGCACAGATGCGCAGTATTTT
TRBV28	-	TRBJ1-5	few	CASSFQVDRNQPQHF	TGTGCCAGCAGTTTTCAGGTTGACCGAAATCAGCCCCAGCATTTT
TRBV18	-	TRBJ2-7	-	CASSRDRQSEPDEQYF	TGTGCCAGCTCACGGGATAGACAGTCGGAGCCAGACGAGCAGTACTTC
TRBV12-3/TRBV12-4	-	TRBJ1-5	-	CASRAGFNQPQHF	TGTGCCAGCAGGGCAGGGTTTAATCAGCCCCAGCATTTT
TRBV20-1	-	TRBJ1-2	-	CSAMAWEGYTF	TGCAGTGCTATGGCCTGGGAGGGCTACACCTTC
TRBV19	-	TRBJ2-2	-	CASSIVRQELFF	TGTGCCAGTAGTATAGTCAGGCAGGAGCTGTTTTTT
TRBV6-1	-	TRBJ1-2	-	CASRGSGGHYGYTF	TGTGCCAGCAGGGGTAGCGGAGGGCACTATGGCTACACCTTC
TRBV27	-	TRBJ2-7	few	CASSLRGAVTSYEQYF	TGTGCCAGCAGTTTAAGGGGGGCAGTTACCTCCTACGAGCAGTACTTC
TRBV6-6	TRBD1	TRBJ2-7	few	CASRQSGTDNEQYF	TGTGCCAGCAGACAATCCGGGACAGACAATGAGCAGTACTTC
TRBV4-1	TRBD1	TRBJ1-1	-	CASSQGGKGQGFPEAFF	TGCGCCAGCAGCCAAGGAGGGAAAGGACAGGGGTTCCCTGAAGCTTTCTTT
TRBV12-3/TRBV12-4	-	TRBJ1-2	-	CASSFEAETYYGYTF	TGTGCCAGCAGTTTCGAAGCAGAAACTTACTATGGCTACACCTTC
TRBV20-1	-	TRBJ1-2	-	CSARFPGGGYGYTF	TGCAGTGCTAGATTCCCCGGGGGTGGCTATGGCTACACCTTC
TRBV12-3/TRBV12-4	-	TRBJ2-1	few	CASTLGPKNNEQFF	TGTGCCAGCACCTTGGGCCCTAAAAACAATGAGCAGTTCTTC
TRBV3-1	-	TRBJ2-2	-	CASSQDGTGFYTGELFF	TGTGCCAGCAGCCAAGATGGGACGGGGTTCTACACCGGGGAGCTGTTTTTT
TRBV3-1	-	TRBJ2-5	few	CASSSGFSGPQETQYF	TGTGCCAGCAGCTCGGGTTTCTCGGGGCCCCAAGAGACCCAGTACTTC
TRBV20-1	TRBD1	TRBJ2-3	-	CSARPGQGAWVDTQYF	TGCAGTGCTAGACCCGGACAGGGGGCTTGGGTAGATACGCAGTATTTT